This T cell receptor (beta chain) was recovered during a study of response to subunit inactivated influenza vaccine (dated by TCRdb to 2016 to 2018). Concerning the study at large: Deep quantitative T cell receptor repertoire profiling was used in the study to track responses to a trivalent subunit inactivated influenza vaccine. Study-wide conclusions, independent of this receptor: It was suggested by the authors that each seasonal influenza vaccination may recruit only a limited number of new T cells.

Including cysteine and phenylalanine, the CDR3 has 15 amino acids. The CDR3 DNA has 45 bases and is translated from base 1. Looking up the germline V gene yields CDR1 MDHEN and CDR2 SYDVKM. V is pruned by 8 bases and J by 5 bases, leaving 15 bases of the junction without a gene match. Receptor libraries were prepared by RT-PCR. Instrument used: Illumina HiSeq 2500. TCRdb passed the public sequencing reads through fastp at Q25 and MiXCR, retaining productive beta sequences. Each record represents a unique CDR3 protein, reported with the most common genes and DNA among its rows. The sample yields more than 550,000 distinct CDR3 sequences; roughly 12% were counted once. The top ten hold approximately 10% of the sample. About this clonotype itself: It has no known antigen specificity. No much larger clone is present one base from it, and per-base qualities are unavailable.

This receptor was obtained from a man between 50 and 59 years old who received an inactivated influenza vaccine. Donor details come from another sample of the same person, matched by shared clones. The rearrangement combines TRBV28 with TRBJ2-7, with 7 bases matching TRBD2. The starting material was PBMCs from blood, obtained on the day of vaccination. The CDR3 in this case is CASGSGAGVVNEQYF. DNA sequence: TGTGCCAGCGGCTCTGGGGCGGGAGTTGTAAACGAGCAGTACTTC.